These 24 T cell receptor beta chains came from one sample sequenced in a study of response to subunit inactivated influenza vaccine. One entry per CDR3 protein, called by TCRdb with MiXCR from the RT-PCR reads. Found here are fewer than 200,000 distinct CDR3 sequences, roughly 8.7% of them singletons; the top ten hold approximately 10%. The starting material was non-naive T cells sorted from PBMCs, obtained on the day of vaccination. These TCRs come from a man aged 50-59 years who received an inactivated influenza vaccine.

This clonotype was found a few times. The chain links TRBV30 to TRBJ1-2, with 9 bases that match TRBD1. CDR3 length: 14 residues. Trimming at V came to 5 bases and at J to 7 bases, leaving 11 bases not matched to a gene. CDR1 is GTSNPN, CDR2 SVGIG, per germline (reference sequence). The CDR3 region is CAWGLGQGTGGYTF. In nucleotides, the CDR3 is TGTGCCTGGGGATTGGGACAGGGAACGGGTGGCTACACCTTC.

The table lists this clonotype with a few counts. The chain links TRBV5-1 to TRBJ2-5, with TRBD2 matching over 7 bases. Trimming took 0 bases from V and 5 from J; bases not matched to a gene: 4. The CDR3 has 14 amino acids. Germline CDR1 and CDR2: SGHRS and YFSETQ. Here the CDR3 DNA reads TGCGCCAGCAGCTTGGCCGGGAGGTTGGAGACCCAGTACTTC. This sequence encodes CASSLAGRLETQYF.

The chain is built from TRBV20-1 and TRBJ2-7; 10 positions match TRBD1. Trimming at V came to 0 bases and at J to 3 bases, leaving 2 bases not matched to a gene. Germline CDR1 is DFQATT and CDR2 is SNEGSKA (reference sequence). This CDR3 comprises 14 residues. Written as DNA, the CDR3 is TGCAGTGCTAGAGATTGGGACAGGGGCTACGAGCAGTACTTC. As protein: CSARDWDRGYEQYF.

CDR3 DNA: TGTGCCAGCAGCATACTAGCGGGGGCGTACTCCTACGAGCAGTACTTC. This sequence encodes CASSILAGAYSYEQYF. The chain uses TRBV7-2 and TRBJ2-7, with 11 bases aligning to TRBD2. CDR1 and CDR2 from the germline V gene are SGHTA and FQGNSA. The CDR3 is 16 residues long. V lost 5 bases, J lost 0 bases, and 6 bases stayed unmatched.

The chain has TRBV20-1 and TRBJ2-2; 7 bases agree with TRBD2. The trim removed 3 bases at V and 5 bases at J, leaving 6 bases unmatched. This CDR3 contains 14 residues. Germline assignment: CDR1 DFQATT and CDR2 SNEGSKA (reference sequence). This CDR3 reads CSASDQGLTGELFF. CDR3 in DNA: TGCAGTGCTAGCGACCAGGGACTAACCGGGGAGCTGTTTTTT.

The table lists this clonotype with many counts. The rearrangement joins TRBV7-6 to TRBJ1-4, with TRBD1 as a possible D gene (6 bases). The CDR3 contains 14 residues. The germline V gene encodes CDR1 SGHVS and CDR2 FNYEAQ. V lost 4 bases, J lost 8 bases, and 14 bases lay in between. The CDR3, as DNA: TGTGCCAGCAGCTCTTACAGGGCGGACGAAAAACTGTTTTTT. Translation gives CASSSYRADEKLFF.

The V call is TRBV14, the J call TRBJ2-5, with 7 positions matching TRBD2. CDR3 length: 15 amino acids. Germline V gene data show CDR1 as SGHDN and CDR2 as FVKESK. The V and J ends lost 2 bases and 5 bases, in that order; junction bases with no gene match: 8. The CDR3 loop is CASSQKAWEGETQYF. CDR3 sequence (DNA): TGTGCCAGCAGCCAAAAAGCCTGGGAGGGGGAGACCCAGTACTTC.

The V call is TRBV25-1, the J call TRBJ1-4; 8 positions match TRBD1. The germline V gene has CDR1 MGHDK and CDR2 SYGVNS. V shed 5 bases and J 7 bases; nucleotides not matched to a gene: 6. This CDR3 is built from 14 residues. DNA of the CDR3: TGTGCCAGCAGTTATCCCGGGACAGGTGAAAAACTGTTTTTT. It translates to CASSYPGTGEKLFF.

This clonotype was detected many times. The V call is TRBV7-9, the J call TRBJ2-7, with 11 bases fitting TRBD2. This CDR3 spans 16 amino acids. With 4 bases clipped from V and 3 bases from J, the junction kept 8 bases outside the gene matches. The germline V gene encodes CDR1 SEHNR and CDR2 FQNEAQ (reference sequence). The CDR3 loop reads CASSSQGLAAFYEQYF. Written as DNA, the CDR3 is TGTGCCAGCAGCTCACAGGGACTAGCGGCGTTCTACGAGCAGTACTTC.

This clonotype has at least ten counts. The junction departs from germline at one end; a sequencing error may be responsible. The chain links TRBV7-7 to TRBJ1-5; 11 positions agree with TRBD1. The germline V gene encodes CDR1 SSHAT and CDR2 FNYEAQ (reference sequence). This CDR3 is 18 amino acids long. CDR3 bases: TGTGCTAGCAGCTTAGAGGATCTAGGACAGGGGGCTGATCAGCCCCAGCATTTT. Encoded protein: CASSLEDLGQGADQPQHF.

This clonotype was picked up a small number of times. This chain joins TRBV6-5 and TRBJ2-7, with TRBD2 matching over 8 bases. The germline V gene encodes CDR1 MNHEY and CDR2 SVGAGI. The CDR3 length is 14 residues. The ends lost 0 bases at V and 6 bases at J; junction bases unmatched: 4. The CDR3 protein is CASSYSPTSAEQYF. CDR3 bases: TGTGCCAGCAGTTACTCACCGACTAGCGCCGAGCAGTACTTC.

Turning to this clonotype: This may be a read error: a much more frequent sequence differs by one nucleotide. The genes are TRBV2 and TRBJ2-2, with unresolved D. The CDR3 spans 12 residues. The germline CDR1 and CDR2 sequences are SNHLY and FYNNEI. Trimming stripped 7 bases from V and 7 bases from J, with 10 bases between. The CDR3 is CASKTESGELFF. The DNA of the CDR3 is TGTGCCAGCAAAACGGAGAGCGGGGAGCTGTTTTTT.

This rearrangement joins TRBV9 to TRBJ2-6; D unresolved. The CDR3 spans 13 residues. The V gene's germline CDR1 is SGDLS and CDR2 YYNGEE. V dropped 0 bases and J dropped 3 bases, with 1 base sitting between them. The DNA of the CDR3 is TGTGCCAGCAGCGTAGTTGGGGCCAACGTCCTGACTTTC. Residues: CASSVVGANVLTF.

This clonotype was seen at least ten times. This chain uses TRBV5-1 with TRBJ2-2, with TRBD1 identical over 8 bases. Per the germline V gene, CDR1 is SGHRS and CDR2 is YFSETQ. There are 15 residues in the CDR3. V lost 0 bases to trimming and J lost 4 bases; unmatched junction nucleotides: 2. The CDR3: CASSLAGGSTGELFF. CDR3 coding DNA: TGCGCCAGCAGCTTGGCAGGGGGCAGCACCGGGGAGCTGTTTTTT.

The chain links TRBV7-8 to TRBJ1-2; D is perhaps TRBD1 (5 bases). Germline lookup yields CDR1 SGHVS and CDR2 FQNEAQ. The V end was cut by 0 bases, the J end by 8 bases, with 10 bases between. The CDR3 length is 13 residues. The CDR3 nucleotides read TGTGCCAGCAGCTTAGCAGGGGCGGGCGGCTACACCTTC. This translates into CASSLAGAGGYTF.

The rearrangement joins TRBV6-6 to TRBJ2-1, with D tentatively TRBD2 (5 bases). This CDR3 is 13 amino acids long. CDR1 and CDR2 (germline): MNHNY, SVGAGI (reference sequence). Between the trimmed V and J ends, which lost 5 bases and 8 bases, there was a span of 13 bases. CDR3 nucleotides: TGTGCCAGCAGTACGGAGCTAGCTTATGAGCAGTTCTTC. It specifies CASSTELAYEQFF.

In its sample, this clonotype was seen a few times. V usage is TRBV7-7 and J usage is TRBJ2-2; 10 bases align to TRBD1. J gave up 6 bases and V 4 bases, and 2 bases lay outside the gene matches. There are 14 residues in the CDR3. CDR1 SSHAT and CDR2 FNYEAQ come from the germline V gene (reference sequence). The chain's CDR3 is CASSSGQGSGELFF. The CDR3 DNA follows: TGTGCCAGCAGCTCGGGACAGGGGTCCGGGGAGCTGTTTTTT.

This clonotype was detected a few times. The chain recombines TRBV12-3 or TRBV12-4 with TRBJ2-7; 10 bases align to TRBD2. The CDR3 is 16 residues long. The ends lost 4 bases at V and 7 bases at J; junction bases unmatched: 13. The CDR3, as DNA: TGTGCCAGCAGTTATTTTGGGCTAGCGGGAGTTGGGGAGCAGTACTTC. It is translated as CASSYFGLAGVGEQYF.

There are a few counts of this clonotype. This chain connects TRBV12-3 or TRBV12-4 to TRBJ2-6; D may be TRBD1 or TRBD2 (5 bases each). V was trimmed by 4 bases and J by 4 bases, leaving 14 bases between them. The CDR3 loop spans 16 amino acids. CDR3 sequence reads: CASSSGPTMGANVLTF. The CDR3 DNA reads as TGTGCCAGCAGTTCGGGGCCTACAATGGGGGCCAACGTCCTGACTTTC.

The rearrangement joins TRBV30 to TRBJ2-6; D may match TRBD1 or TRBD2 (5 bases each). The CDR3 is made up of 18 amino acids. Germline V lookup: CDR1 GTSNPN, CDR2 SVGIG (reference sequence). V lost 1 base to trimming and J lost 3 bases, with 19 bases between them. CDR3 residues: CAWSGGRIGYLGANVLTF. The CDR3 DNA follows: TGTGCCTGGAGTGGGGGGAGAATAGGCTACCTTGGGGCCAACGTCCTGACTTTC.

The CDR3 nucleotides are TGTGCCAGCAGCTTAGGAGAAGTTGGAAAACTGTTTTTT. Residues: CASSLGEVGKLFF. The chain is built from TRBV7-9 and TRBJ1-4; no reliable D call. Germline lookup yields CDR1 SEHNR and CDR2 FQNEAQ (reference sequence). V was pared by 1 base and J by 10 bases, with 10 bases between. The CDR3 covers 13 residues.

This clonotype was observed many times. The CDR3 DNA reads as TGTGCCAGCAGCTTACAGGAATCGTCGTTTGGCTACACCTTC. This codes for CASSLQESSFGYTF. The chain carries TRBV11-2 and TRBJ1-2; D call uncertain. Trimming removed 2 bases from V and 7 bases from J, with 14 bases in between. Germline CDR1 SGHAT, CDR2 FQNNGV. CDR3 length equals 14 residues.

This clonotype was detected a few times. The chain recombines TRBV6-2 or TRBV6-3 with TRBJ2-1; the D call may be TRBD1 or TRBD2 (6 bases each). The length of the CDR3 is 16 residues. V was pared by 2 bases and J by 0 bases, with 11 bases between. Germline-derived CDR1 and CDR2 are MNHEY and SVGEGT. Here the CDR3 DNA reads TGTGCCAGCAGTTACCGGGGGCTCTCCTCCTACAATGAGCAGTTCTTC. Protein product: CASSYRGLSSYNEQFF.

This clonotype was detected a few times. The CDR3, as DNA: TGTGCCAGCAGCATCCGGGACAGGGTTGGCAATGAGCAGTTCTTC. This sequence encodes CASSIRDRVGNEQFF. The chain uses TRBV28 and TRBJ2-1; 9 positions match TRBD1. The CDR3 totals 15 residues. V shed 6 bases and J 6 bases; nucleotides not matched to a gene: 9. Germline V lookup: CDR1 MDHEN, CDR2 SYDVKM.